The 19 T cell receptor beta chains reported below all come from one sample, sequenced in a study of a mutant IDH1 vaccine in newly diagnosed glioma. Time point reported: week 5, during vaccination. Each vaccine dose was 300 ug of mutant IDH1 20-mer peptide, with topical imiquimod. Profiled with immunoSEQ multiplex PCR; TCRdb holds only in-frame clones, not every one. In the table there are about 58,000 clones, 80% to 90% of which are singletons. The antigens these receptors bind are not known. Sequences were derived from PBMCs, sampled from a glioma patient whose treatment included an IDH1 peptide vaccine. The receptors originated from a woman between 45 and 60 years old with glioma.

In its sample, this clone was seen once. This chain links TRBV5-1 with TRBJ2-5; D remains unclear. Germline values: CDR1 SGHRS, CDR2 YFSETQ. There are 14 residues in the CDR3. The germline V and J ends were trimmed by 0 bases and 2 bases, with 8 bases remaining between them. CDR3 in amino acids: CASSLEPFQETQYF. CDR3 sequence (DNA): TGCGCCAGCAGCTTGGAGCCATTTCAAGAGACCCAGTACTTC.

The V and J genes are TRBV19 and TRBJ1-5; TRBD1 might be the D (5 bases). Trimming took 1 base from V and 4 from J, leaving 5 bases between them. CDR1 and CDR2 (germline): LNHDA, SQIVND (reference sequence). There are 13 residues in the CDR3. As DNA, the CDR3 is TGTGCCAGTAGTATAGGGGGGAATCAGCCCCAGCATTTT. It specifies CASSIGGNQPQHF.

This clone has a handful of counts. J is TRBJ2-3 and V is TRBV7-3; 8 bases agree with TRBD1. The CDR3 is made up of 14 amino acids. Trimming took 2 bases from V and 8 from J; bases not matched to a gene: 6. Germline CDR1 is SGHTA and CDR2 is FQGTGA. CDR3 nucleotide sequence: TGTGCCAGCAGCTTAGACCAGGGGGCCTCTACGCAGTATTTT. Amino acids: CASSLDQGASTQYF.

The chain joins TRBV18 to TRBJ1-1; 8 positions agree with TRBD1. V was pared by 6 bases and J by 1 base, with 4 bases of the junction left unmatched. There are 14 residues in the CDR3. Germline lookup yields CDR1 KGHSH and CDR2 LQKENI. The CDR3 DNA follows: TGTGCCAGCTCGCCCGGACAGGGGAACACTGAAGCTTTCTTT. Amino acids: CASSPGQGNTEAFF.

This sequence joins TRBV7-9 and TRBJ1-1, with D possibly TRBD1 on 5 matching bases. In germline, CDR1 is SEHNR, CDR2 FQNEAQ (reference sequence). Trimming took 1 base from V and 0 from J, leaving 9 bases between them. The CDR3 length is 15 residues. The CDR3 DNA sequence: TGTGCCAGCAGCTTAGGGGCAGGGATGAACACTGAAGCTTTCTTT. The encoded protein is CASSLGAGMNTEAFF.

This clone was found a few times. This chain links TRBV7-3 with TRBJ1-1; possible D gene TRBD1, 5 bases. V gave up 4 bases and J gave up 1 base, with 10 bases separating them. The CDR3 is made up of 14 amino acids. The germline gives CDR1 SGHTA, CDR2 FQGTGA. CDR3 protein: CASSSQGGNTEAFF. For the CDR3, the DNA is TGTGCCAGCAGCTCGCAGGGCGGGAACACTGAAGCTTTCTTT.

V is TRBV27 and J is TRBJ1-1; 8 bases map to TRBD1. V gave up 7 bases and J gave up 4 bases; unmatched junction bases: 11. Germline CDR1 MNHEY, CDR2 SMNVEV (reference sequence). The CDR3 extends over 15 amino acids. The CDR3: CASTGRSGGFTEAFF. The CDR3 region has the DNA TGTGCCAGCACCGGAAGGTCAGGGGGCTTCACTGAAGCTTTCTTT.

The V call is TRBV28, the J call TRBJ2-7; D is undetermined. CDR1 is MDHEN and CDR2 is SYDVKM in the germline V gene. The CDR3 loop spans 17 amino acids. Trimming left V 2 bases short and J 3 bases short, with 20 bases between. The CDR3 DNA reads TGTGCCAGCAGTTTAAATCCCTCCCTGAGGAACAGCTACGAGCAGTACTTC. It specifies CASSLNPSLRNSYEQYF.

For the CDR3, the DNA is TGTGCCAGCAGCTTAGAGGGTACGGCCAATTCACCCCTCCACTTT. The encoded protein is CASSLEGTANSPLHF. This chain uses TRBV11-2 with TRBJ1-6; D uncertain. There are 15 residues in the CDR3. Trimming took 0 bases from V and 7 from J, leaving 10 bases between them. The germline gives CDR1 SGHAT, CDR2 FQNNGV.

This rearrangement joins TRBV6-1 to TRBJ2-7; D is undetermined. Germline-derived CDR1 and CDR2 are MNHNS and SASEGT. The CDR3 consists of 13 residues. V was shortened by 0 bases and J by 3 bases, with 6 bases between the two germline ends. The CDR3 DNA sequence: TGTGCCAGCAGTGAAGCCATAAACTACGAGCAGTACTTC. It codes for CASSEAINYEQYF.

This clone has more than one count but fewer than ten. This chain connects TRBV20-1 to TRBJ1-2; D remains ambiguous. Looked up from germline, CDR1 is DFQATT and CDR2 is SNEGSKA (reference sequence). The ends were cut back, 1 base at V and 4 bases at J, with 4 bases in the middle. This CDR3 is built from 11 residues. The CDR3 DNA reads as TGCAGTGCTAGAGGTCTCTATGGCTACACCTTC. Protein: CSARGLYGYTF.

This rearrangement joins TRBV2 to TRBJ1-5; 7 nucleotides match TRBD1. The CDR3 extends over 14 amino acids. V lost 5 bases and J lost 6; bases outside the gene matches: 7. Germline V gene lookup returns CDR1 SNHLY and CDR2 FYNNEI. CDR3 sequence reads: CASSPDRVVQPQHF. The CDR3 nucleotides read TGTGCCAGCAGTCCCGACAGGGTTGTTCAGCCCCAGCATTTT.

V is TRBV10-1 and J is TRBJ1-6, with a tentative D call TRBD1 (5 bases). The CDR3 is made up of 14 amino acids. Germline CDR1 and CDR2: WNHNN and SYGVQD (reference sequence). V was pared by 6 bases and J by 9 bases, with 15 bases between. This CDR3 is CASSLGGVGSPLHF. The CDR3 DNA follows: TGCGCCAGCAGCCTTGGGGGGGTAGGTTCACCCCTCCACTTT.

The gene calls are TRBV2 and TRBJ2-5; the match to TRBD2 covers 13 bases. The trim removed 7 bases at V and 5 bases at J, leaving 1 base unmatched. The length of the CDR3 is 13 residues. Germline CDR1 and CDR2: SNHLY and FYNNEI. DNA of the CDR3: TGTGCCAGCAAACTAGCGGGGGGGGAGACCCAGTACTTC. This sequence encodes CASKLAGGETQYF.

The DNA of the CDR3 is TGTGCCATCAGTGAGGACAGGGCTCGCGAGCAGTACTTC. It specifies CAISEDRAREQYF. The chain employs TRBV10-3 and TRBJ2-7, with 7 bases fitting TRBD1. Trimming took 2 bases from V and 6 from J; bases not matched to a gene: 4. This CDR3 contains 13 residues. The germline gives CDR1 ENHRY, CDR2 SYGVKD.

The V and J genes are TRBV28 and TRBJ2-7, with 7 bases that match TRBD1. Germline V gene lookup returns CDR1 MDHEN and CDR2 SYDVKM. Trimming cost V 6 bases and J 0 bases; bases outside gene matches: 8. The length of the CDR3 is 15 residues. The CDR3 nucleotides read TGTGCCAGCAGCACCGGGACAGTCTTCTCCTACGAGCAGTACTTC. Translating it yields CASSTGTVFSYEQYF.

This chain connects TRBV11-2 to TRBJ2-3; D is uncertain. Deletions cut 5 bases from V and 0 bases from J, with 9 bases between. CDR1 is SGHAT, CDR2 FQNNGV, per germline. The CDR3 covers 14 residues. The CDR3 is CASSQDTSTDTQYF. CDR3 sequence (DNA): TGTGCCAGCAGCCAAGACACCAGCACAGATACGCAGTATTTT.

The genes are TRBV30 and TRBJ2-5; 11 nucleotides agree with TRBD2. Matching the DNA end better, TRBJ2-7 makes the J call doubtful. The CDR3 contains 16 residues. Germline CDR1 GTSNPN, CDR2 SVGIG (reference sequence). The CDR3 region is CAWSVLAGAGSYEQYF. The CDR3 region has the DNA TGTGCCTGGAGTGTACTAGCGGGGGCCGGCTCCTACGAGCAGTACTTC.

The J gene is TRBJ1-2, the V gene TRBV6-1, with D unresolved. The V gene lost 0 bases and the J gene lost 4 bases, with 15 bases spanning the gap. CDR3 size: 16 residues. Germline CDR1 MNHNS, CDR2 SASEGT. Here the CDR3 reads CASSEAGSRRSYGYTF. Written as DNA, the CDR3 is TGTGCCAGCAGTGAAGCAGGGTCGCGGCGAAGCTATGGCTACACCTTC.